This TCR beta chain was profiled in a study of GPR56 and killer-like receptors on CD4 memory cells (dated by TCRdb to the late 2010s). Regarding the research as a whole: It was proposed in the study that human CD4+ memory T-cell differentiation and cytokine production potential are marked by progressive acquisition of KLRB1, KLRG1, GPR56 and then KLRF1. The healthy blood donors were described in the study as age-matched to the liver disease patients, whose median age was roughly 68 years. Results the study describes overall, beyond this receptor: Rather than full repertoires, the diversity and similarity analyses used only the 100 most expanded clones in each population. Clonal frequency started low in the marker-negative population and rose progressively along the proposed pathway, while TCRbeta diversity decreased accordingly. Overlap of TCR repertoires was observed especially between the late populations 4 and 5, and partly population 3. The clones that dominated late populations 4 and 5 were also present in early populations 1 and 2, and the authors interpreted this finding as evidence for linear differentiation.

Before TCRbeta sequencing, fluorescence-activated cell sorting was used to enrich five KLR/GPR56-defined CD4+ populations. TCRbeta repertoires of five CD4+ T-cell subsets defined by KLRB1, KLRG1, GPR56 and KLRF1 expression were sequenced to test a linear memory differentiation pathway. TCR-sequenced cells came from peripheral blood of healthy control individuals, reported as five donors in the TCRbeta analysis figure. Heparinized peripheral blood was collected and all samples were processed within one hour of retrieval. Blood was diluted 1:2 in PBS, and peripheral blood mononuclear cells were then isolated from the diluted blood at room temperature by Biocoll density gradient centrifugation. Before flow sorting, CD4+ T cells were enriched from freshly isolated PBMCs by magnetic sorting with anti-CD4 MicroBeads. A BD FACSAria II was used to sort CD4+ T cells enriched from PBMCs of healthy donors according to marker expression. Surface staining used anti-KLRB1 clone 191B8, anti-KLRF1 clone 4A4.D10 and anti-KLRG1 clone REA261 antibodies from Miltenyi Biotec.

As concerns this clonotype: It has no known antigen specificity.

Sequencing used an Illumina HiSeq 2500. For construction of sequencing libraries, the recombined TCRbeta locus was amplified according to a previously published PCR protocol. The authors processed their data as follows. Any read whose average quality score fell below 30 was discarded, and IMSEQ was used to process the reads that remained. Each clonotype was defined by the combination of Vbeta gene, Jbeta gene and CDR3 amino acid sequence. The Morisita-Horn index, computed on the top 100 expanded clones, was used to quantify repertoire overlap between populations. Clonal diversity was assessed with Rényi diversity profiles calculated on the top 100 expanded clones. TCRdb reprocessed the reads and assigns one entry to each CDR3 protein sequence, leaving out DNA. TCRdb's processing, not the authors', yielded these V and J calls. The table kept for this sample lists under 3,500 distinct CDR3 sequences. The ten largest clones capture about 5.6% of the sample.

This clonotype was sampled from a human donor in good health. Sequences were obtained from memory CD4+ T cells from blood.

The encoded CDR3 is CSAVKDRSNEQYF. The V gene is TRBV20-1 and the J gene is TRBJ2-7. From the cysteine through the phenylalanine, the CDR3 covers 13 amino acids. Only the protein is available. The germline V gene (reference sequence) yields DFQATT for CDR1 and SNEGSKA for CDR2.